This T cell receptor beta chain was retrieved from a study of T cell changes during pregnancy in multiple sclerosis. CDR3 length equals 12 residues. CDR1 WSHSY and CDR2 SAAADI come from the germline V gene. The ends lost 6 bases at V and 6 bases at J; junction bases unmatched: 5. Sequenced by immunoSEQ multiplex PCR; TCRdb stores in-frame clones only, minus some. Of 45,000 to 65,000 clones in the sample, roughly 94% are singletons; the top ten hold 3% to 3.5%. This chain joins TRBV10-2 and TRBJ2-7; 7 nucleotides line up with TRBD1. The TCR originated in a female donor with multiple sclerosis, enrolled in a pregnancy study. The input for sequencing was CD8+ T cells from peripheral blood mononuclear cells, taken in the third trimester of pregnancy. CDR3 loop: CASRSRGTEQYF. The CDR3 DNA reads as TGCGCCAGCAGGTCCAGGGGGACCGAGCAGTACTTC.